The T cell receptor (beta chain) described here comes from a study of PD-1 blockade in classical Hodgkin lymphoma. Documented time point: cycle 4 day 1 (C4D1), after 6 weeks of nivolumab. All patients experienced relapse after autologous stem cell transplantation, and brentuximab vedotin exposure was variable. Assay: immunoSEQ multiplex PCR; the TCRdb copy retains only in-frame clones and omits some. The sample records 25,000 to 30,000 clones, about four fifths being singletons. Germline CDR1 and CDR2: MNHNS and SASEGT. The CDR3 contains 14 residues. The V end was cut by 2 bases, the J end by 1 base, with 9 bases between.

Source: peripheral blood mononuclear cells (PBMCs), taken before the fourth cycle of nivolumab. The rearrangement uses TRBV6-1 and TRBJ2-7; D is perhaps TRBD2 (6 bases). This receptor was identified in a human donor with classical Hodgkin lymphoma. CDR3 amino acids: CASSESAGSYEQYF. In DNA form, the CDR3 reads TGTGCCAGCAGTGAATCGGCGGGGTCCTACGAGCAGTACTTC.